The 7 T cell receptor beta chains presented below share a single source sample, sequenced in a study of OX40 agonist ivuxolimab in advanced cancers. The protocol was immunoSEQ multiplex PCR, while the TCRdb copy is restricted to in-frame clones and leaves out a portion. The sample contains about 47,000 clones, less than 90% of which appear only once. This specimen was CD4+ or CD8+ T cells sorted from blood, taken in a trial of the OX40 agonist ivuxolimab. The source of these receptors is an adult with an advanced solid tumor such as melanoma, head and neck, liver or kidney cancer.

The rearrangement uses TRBV19 and TRBJ1-2; D uncertain. The V gene's germline CDR1 is LNHDA and CDR2 SQIVND (reference sequence). V shed 3 bases and J shed 0 bases, with 14 bases lying between them. The CDR3 sequence is 16 residues long. CDR3: CASSILNSGANYGYTF. CDR3 sequence (DNA): TGTGCCAGTAGTATTTTAAACAGCGGAGCTAACTATGGCTACACCTTC.

This chain joins TRBV7-9 and TRBJ2-1; D not resolved. With 0 bases removed from V and 2 bases from J, the gap between germline ends came to 8 bases. This CDR3 is 15 amino acids long. Germline values: CDR1 SEHNR, CDR2 FQNEAQ (reference sequence). This CDR3 is CASSLAGRAYNEQFF. The DNA of the CDR3 is TGTGCCAGCAGCTTAGCAGGGCGCGCCTACAATGAGCAGTTCTTC.

The rearrangement joins TRBV4-1 to TRBJ2-7; D not resolved. The CDR3 has 13 residues. The V end lost 3 bases, the J end lost 4 bases, and 10 bases lay between the germline ends. CDR1 and CDR2 (germline): MGHRA, YSYEKL. The CDR3 reads CASSHHQVYEQYF. DNA for the CDR3: TGCGCCAGCAGCCACCACCAGGTATACGAGCAGTACTTC.

The gene calls are TRBV27 and TRBJ2-5, with D maybe TRBD1 (6 bases). The better agreement between TRBJ2-7 and the DNA end casts doubt on the J call. In germline, CDR1 is MNHEY, CDR2 SMNVEV (reference sequence). The CDR3 runs to 12 residues. CDR3 in DNA: TGTGCCAGCAGTTTGGACAGTTACGAGCAGTACTTC. Translating gives CASSLDSYEQYF.

This clone was observed a single time. The V gene is TRBV13, the J gene TRBJ2-7; 8 bases are shared with TRBD2. The CDR3 consists of 16 residues. After removal of 3 bases from V and 4 bases from J, the junction contained 11 bases not matched to a gene. CDR1 and CDR2 from the germline V gene are PRHDT and FYEKMQ (reference sequence). The CDR3 loop reads CASSFTSGPSQYEQYF. The CDR3 region has the DNA TGTGCCAGCAGCTTCACTAGCGGCCCCTCCCAATACGAGCAGTACTTC.

As concerns this clone: This same CDR3 is encoded by further DNA sequences in the sample. The chain uses TRBV5-1 and TRBJ2-1; TRBD2 matches at 12 bases. The V segment lost 4 bases and the J segment 1 base; nucleotides outside the gene matches: 3. CDR3 size: 16 residues. Germline V CDR1 and CDR2: SGHRS, YFSETQ. The CDR3 sequence: CASSQGLAGSYNEQFF. DNA for the CDR3: TGCGCCAGCAGCCAGGGACTAGCGGGTTCCTACAATGAGCAGTTCTTC. Filled out from reference TRBV5-1 and TRBJ2-1, the complete variable domain reads KAGVTQTPRYLIKTRGQQVTLSCSPISGHRSVSWYQQTPGQGLQFLFEYFSETQRNKGNFPGRFSGRQFSNSRSEMNVSTLELGDSALYLCASSQGLAGSYNEQFFGPGTRLTVL.

The rearrangement joins TRBV29-1 to TRBJ1-2; D is perhaps TRBD1 (6 bases). CDR3 length equals 13 residues. Germline CDR1 reads SQVTM; CDR2 reads ANQGSEA. Trimming stripped 7 bases from V and 3 bases from J, with 15 bases between. The CDR3 DNA is TGCAGCGCTGAGACAGGAGACGACTATGGCTACACCTTC. Translated, it gives CSAETGDDYGYTF.